This T cell receptor beta chain comes out of a study of T cell repertoires in aging, cancer and after chemotherapy. This clonotype was seen a handful of times. Peripheral blood genomic DNA, not sorted cells or RNA, was the template. Rearranged V-D-J TRB sequences were amplified with a mixed TRB-A/B primer pool. TCRdb reprocessed the multiplex PCR reads via MiXCR and lists one record per CDR3 protein. The data contain nearly 7,500 distinct CDR3 sequences, approximately 31% of them singletons. Per the germline V gene, CDR1 is SGHNT and CDR2 is YYREEE (reference sequence). This CDR3 is built from 13 residues. The V and J ends lost 3 bases and 7 bases respectively, with 13 bases between them.

The sample comprised blood. The sequence was obtained from a human donor with a blood cancer. The chain recombines TRBV5-4 with TRBJ1-2, with D tentatively TRBD1 (6 bases). This CDR3 reads CASSSPGVRGYTF. The CDR3 DNA sequence: TGTGCCAGCAGCTCGCCAGGGGTACGTGGCTACACCTTC.